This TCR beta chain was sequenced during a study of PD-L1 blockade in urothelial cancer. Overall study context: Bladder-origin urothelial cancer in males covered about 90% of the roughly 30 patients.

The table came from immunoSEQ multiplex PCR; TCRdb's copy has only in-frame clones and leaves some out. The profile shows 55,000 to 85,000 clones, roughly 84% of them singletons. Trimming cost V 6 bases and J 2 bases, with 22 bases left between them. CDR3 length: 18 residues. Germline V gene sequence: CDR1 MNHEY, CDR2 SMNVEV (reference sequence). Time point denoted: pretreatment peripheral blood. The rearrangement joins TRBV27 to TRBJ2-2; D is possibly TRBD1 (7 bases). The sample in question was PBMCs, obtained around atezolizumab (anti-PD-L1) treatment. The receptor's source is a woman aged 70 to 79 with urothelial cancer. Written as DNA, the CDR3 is TGTGCCAGCAGAACCGACAGGGTCGGGACTTTCAACACCGGGGAGCTGTTTTTT. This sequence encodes CASRTDRVGTFNTGELFF.